The 5 T cell receptor beta chains below were found in one sample sequenced in a study of cytomegalovirus exposure and HLA in healthy donors. PCR involved 60 Vbeta and 13 Jbeta primers. Profiled with immunoSEQ multiplex PCR; TCRdb holds only in-frame clones, not every one. The sample has roughly 64,000 clones, and its top ten clones hold around 3.6%. The sequenced sample was PBMCs. The receptors were sampled from a woman under 30 in good health and CMV-seronegative.

The rearrangement joins TRBV5-1 to TRBJ1-1; 8 nucleotides agree with TRBD1. The germline gives CDR1 SGHRS, CDR2 YFSETQ. This CDR3 comprises 14 residues. The V and J ends lost 3 bases and 6 bases, in that order; junction bases with no gene match: 7. The CDR3 here is CASSYGQGRAEAFF. DNA for the CDR3: TGCGCCAGCAGCTACGGACAGGGAAGGGCTGAAGCTTTCTTT.

The chain has TRBV6-1 and TRBJ2-7; D may be TRBD1 (5 bases). This CDR3 is 13 amino acids long. V was trimmed by 3 bases and J by 0 bases, leaving 6 bases between them. Per the germline V gene, CDR1 is MNHNS and CDR2 is SASEGT. CDR3 protein: CASSDQGSYEQYF. Here the CDR3 DNA reads TGTGCCAGCAGTGATCAGGGCTCCTACGAGCAGTACTTC.

The V and J genes are TRBV6-6 and TRBJ1-1; D is possibly TRBD1 (5 bases). V lost 9 bases to trimming and J lost 5 bases, with 22 bases between them. Per the germline V gene, CDR1 is MNHNY and CDR2 is SVGAGI (reference sequence). The CDR3 spans 15 residues. The CDR3 spells CASSYAWGDWTEAFF. The CDR3 bases are TGTGCCAGTTCCTATGCTTGGGGGGATTGGACTGAAGCTTTCTTT.

A note on this clone: Distinct nucleotide sequences in the sample also encode this CDR3. The rearrangement links TRBV19 to TRBJ1-1; the D gene is possibly TRBD1 (5 bases). The ends were cut back, 8 bases at V and 1 base at J, with 8 bases in the middle. Germline CDR1 and CDR2: LNHDA and SQIVND (reference sequence). CDR3 length: 12 residues. The CDR3 DNA follows: TGTGCCAGTCATACAGGGAACACTGAAGCTTTCTTT. Translating it yields CASHTGNTEAFF. The whole variable domain, remainder taken from reference TRBV19 and TRBJ1-1, is DGGITQSPKYLFRKEGQNVTLSCEQNLNHDAMYWYRQDPGQGLRLIYYSQIVNDFQKGDIAEGYSVSREKKESFPLTVTSAQKNPTAFYLCASHTGNTEAFFGQGTRLTVV.

As to this clone: Other DNA sequences in this sample translate to the same CDR3. The V and J genes are TRBV6-6 and TRBJ2-1; D possibly corresponds to TRBD1 (5 bases). Deletions cut 5 bases from V and 5 bases from J, with 16 bases between. In germline, CDR1 is MNHNY, CDR2 SVGAGI (reference sequence). The CDR3 is 15 amino acids. This CDR3 reads CASSRTGRGHNEQFF. In nucleotides, the CDR3 is TGTGCCAGCAGTCGCACAGGCCGAGGACACAATGAGCAGTTCTTC.